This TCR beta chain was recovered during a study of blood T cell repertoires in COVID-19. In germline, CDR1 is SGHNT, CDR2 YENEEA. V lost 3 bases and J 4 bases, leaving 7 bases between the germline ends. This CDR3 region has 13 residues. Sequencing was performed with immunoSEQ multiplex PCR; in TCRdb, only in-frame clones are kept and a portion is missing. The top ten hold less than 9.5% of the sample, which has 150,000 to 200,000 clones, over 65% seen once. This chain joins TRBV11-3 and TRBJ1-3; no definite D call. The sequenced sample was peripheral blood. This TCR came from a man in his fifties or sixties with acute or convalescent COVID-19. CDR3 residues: CASSFTGGNTIYF. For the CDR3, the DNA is TGTGCCAGCAGCTTTACGGGGGGAAACACCATATATTTT.